The rows below give T cell receptor beta chains drawn from one sample of a study of response to subunit inactivated influenza vaccine. TCRdb processed the RT-PCR reads anew with MiXCR; each CDR3 protein has one entry. The table lists approximately 480,000 distinct CDR3 sequences, roughly 11% of them singletons. This material consisted of PBMCs from blood, taken roughly 47 days after vaccination. The receptors originated from a man aged 45-65 years who received an inactivated influenza vaccine. CDR3s include the opening cysteine and the closing phenylalanine or tryptophan.

TRBV20-1 | CSARDVLRRESPYEQYF
TRBV12-3/TRBV12-4 | CASSPSVETQYF
TRBV18 | CASSPRILAGGNYEQYF
TRBV15 | CATSRVTEIAFF
TRBV18 | CASSSRRPGLAPSYEQYF
TRBV20-1 | CSASVDREQYF
TRBV9 | CASSVALGEQFF
TRBV9 | CASSDWKETQYF
TRBV6-1 | CASRSRPNTGELFF
TRBV5-1 | CASSTDPGGDSPLHF
TRBV4-3 | CASSQSLGFSSYNEQFF
TRBV6-2/TRBV6-3 | CASSALGLGTEAFF
TRBV5-5 | CASSFGTLFNQPQHF
TRBV7-2 | CASSDSGETQYF
TRBV4-1 | CASSQDLGFYEQYF
TRBV6-1 | CASSPPLGQGGTEAFF
TRBV4-2 | CASSQTWRGESTDTQYF
TRBV27 | CASSLVSTGELFF
TRBV20-1 | CSATGNGRDSYNEQFF
TRBV12-3/TRBV12-4 | CASSLPGSTDTQYF
TRBV7-9 | CASSTRTSHTGELFF
TRBV9 | CASSVGSGGTGELFF
TRBV6-2/TRBV6-3 | CASSTLQDKNTEAFF
TRBV24-1 | CATSDPGQGDGSQYF
TRBV4-1 | CASSQGGHPSYNEQFF
TRBV12-3/TRBV12-4 | CASSRRSTDTQYF
TRBV5-5 | CASSLGGTLNYGYTF
TRBV20-1 | CSAGRQRRNQPQHF
TRBV20-1 | CSARDLDRVHYGYTF
TRBV9 | CASSVASSGELFF
TRBV29-1 | CSVEGLVHRETQYF
TRBV12-3/TRBV12-4 | CASSLRGWGTGELFF
TRBV12-3/TRBV12-4 | CASSSQRGVSPLHF